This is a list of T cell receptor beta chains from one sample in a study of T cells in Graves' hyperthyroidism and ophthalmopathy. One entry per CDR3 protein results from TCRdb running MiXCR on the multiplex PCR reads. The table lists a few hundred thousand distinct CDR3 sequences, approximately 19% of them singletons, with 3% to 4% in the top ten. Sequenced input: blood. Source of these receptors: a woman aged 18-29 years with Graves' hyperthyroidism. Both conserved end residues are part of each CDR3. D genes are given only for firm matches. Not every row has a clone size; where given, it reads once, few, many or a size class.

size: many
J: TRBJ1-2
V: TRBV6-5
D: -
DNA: TGTGCCAGCAAACTGGTGGACAGCGACTATGGCTACACCTTC
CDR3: CASKLVDSDYGYTF

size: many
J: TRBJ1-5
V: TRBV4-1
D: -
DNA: TGCGCCAGCAGCCAAGATGCCAGGGAAAATCAGCCCCAGCATTTT
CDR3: CASSQDARENQPQHF

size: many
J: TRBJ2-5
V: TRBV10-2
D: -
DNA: TGCGCCAGCAGTGGTTCAGGGCTAGAGACCCAGTACTTC
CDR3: CASSGSGLETQYF

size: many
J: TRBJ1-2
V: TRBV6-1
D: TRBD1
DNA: TGTGCCAGCACCCGGGACAGGGATGGCTACACCTTC
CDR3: CASTRDRDGYTF

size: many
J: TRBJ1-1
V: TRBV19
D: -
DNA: TGTGCCAGTAATGTGAAAGGGACTGAAGCTTTCTTT
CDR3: CASNVKGTEAFF

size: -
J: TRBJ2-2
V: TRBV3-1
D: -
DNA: TGTGCCAGCAGCCAATCCGGGGGAGGCACCGGGGAGCTGTTTTTT
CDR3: CASSQSGGGTGELFF

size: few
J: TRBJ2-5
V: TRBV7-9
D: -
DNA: TGTGCCAGCAGCACCTTCCCCAGGACCGTGAAGGTAGAGACCAAGTACTTC
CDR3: CASSTFPRTVKVETKYF

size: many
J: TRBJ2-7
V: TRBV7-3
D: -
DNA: TGTGCCAGCAGCTTAAGTCAGTACTACGAGCAGTACTTC
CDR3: CASSLSQYYEQYF

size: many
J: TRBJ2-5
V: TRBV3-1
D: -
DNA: TGTGCCAGCAGCCAAGTGGGACGGGGGCGAGGGAAGACCCAGTACTTC
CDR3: CASSQVGRGRGKTQYF

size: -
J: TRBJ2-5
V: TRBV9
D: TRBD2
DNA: TGTGCCAGCAGCCCCCACGGACTAGTAGGTATGGAGACCCAGTACTTC
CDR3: CASSPHGLVGMETQYF

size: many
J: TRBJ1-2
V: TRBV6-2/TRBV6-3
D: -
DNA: TGTGCCAGCAGGCGGACAGCTAACTATGGCTACACCTTC
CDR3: CASRRTANYGYTF

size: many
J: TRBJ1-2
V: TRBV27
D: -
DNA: TGTGCCAGCAGTTCCACCGCCCCCGACATTGATGGCTACACCTTC
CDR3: CASSSTAPDIDGYTF

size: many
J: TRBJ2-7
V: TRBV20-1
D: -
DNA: TGCAGTGCCCGAATAGGCTCCTACGAGCAGTACTTC
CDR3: CSARIGSYEQYF

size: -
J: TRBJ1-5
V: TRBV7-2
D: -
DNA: TGTGCCAGCAGCTTAGCCGGGGCCAATCAGCCCCAGCATTTT
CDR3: CASSLAGANQPQHF

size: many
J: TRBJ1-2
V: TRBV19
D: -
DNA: TGTGCCAGTAAAAAATGGGATCTGGGGGACTATGGCTACACCTTC
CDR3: CASKKWDLGDYGYTF

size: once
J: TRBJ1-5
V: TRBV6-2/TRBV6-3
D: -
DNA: TGTGCCAGCAGTTACTCGACTCGATACCTATATAGCAATCAGCCCCAGCATTTT
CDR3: CASSYSTRYLYSNQPQHF

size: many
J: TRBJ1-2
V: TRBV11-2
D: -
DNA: TGTGCCAGCAGCCCAAAACCCCTACAGGGCCAGGTCGGCTATGGCTACACCTTC
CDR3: CASSPKPLQGQVGYGYTF

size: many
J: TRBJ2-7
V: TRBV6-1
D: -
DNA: TGTGCCAGCAGGCGGACAGACCCGAACTACGAGCAGTACTTC
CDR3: CASRRTDPNYEQYF

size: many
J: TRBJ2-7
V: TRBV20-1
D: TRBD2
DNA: TGCAGTGCCGAATTAGCGGGGACGAACTACGAGCAGTACTTC
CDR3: CSAELAGTNYEQYF

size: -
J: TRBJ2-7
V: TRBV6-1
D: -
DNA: TGTGCCAGCAGGCCCGGCGCAGGTCGGAGGGAGCAGTACTTC
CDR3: CASRPGAGRREQYF

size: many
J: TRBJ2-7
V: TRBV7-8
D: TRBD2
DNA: TGTGCCAGCAGCTTCCCTATAGCGGGGGGCCCTTTCTACGAGCAGTACTTC
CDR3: CASSFPIAGGPFYEQYF

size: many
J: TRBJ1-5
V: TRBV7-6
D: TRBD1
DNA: TGTGCCAGCAGCCCGACAGGGAGAATGAATCAGCCCCAGCATTTT
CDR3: CASSPTGRMNQPQHF

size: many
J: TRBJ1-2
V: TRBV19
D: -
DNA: TGTGCCAGTAGTATATCGGCAGGTTATGGCTACACCTTC
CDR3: CASSISAGYGYTF

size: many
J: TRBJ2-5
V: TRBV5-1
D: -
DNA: TGCGCCAGCAAGACCTTTACAGGTATCCAAGAGACCCAGTACTTC
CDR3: CASKTFTGIQETQYF

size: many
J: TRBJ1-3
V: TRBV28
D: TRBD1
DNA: TGTGCCAGCAGTTCATGGGACAGACAAGGAAACACCATATATTTT
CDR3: CASSSWDRQGNTIYF

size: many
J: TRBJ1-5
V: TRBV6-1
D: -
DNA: TGTGCCAGCAGTCCATTACTCTCGCAGGGAAATCAGCCCCAGCATTTT
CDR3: CASSPLLSQGNQPQHF

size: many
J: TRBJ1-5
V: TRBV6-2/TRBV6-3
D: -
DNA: TGTGCCAGCACGGCGGGGGCGGGCCAGCCCCAGCATTTT
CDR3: CASTAGAGQPQHF

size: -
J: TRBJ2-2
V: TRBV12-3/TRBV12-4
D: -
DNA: TGTGCCAGCGGTTTGGTGGGGGACACCGGGGAGCTGTTTTTT
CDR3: CASGLVGDTGELFF

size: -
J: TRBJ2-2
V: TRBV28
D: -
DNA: TGTGCCAGCAAAGACCCCACCGGGGAGCTGTTTTTT
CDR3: CASKDPTGELFF

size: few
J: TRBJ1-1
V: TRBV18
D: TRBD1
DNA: TGTGCCAGCTCACCAGGGCAGGGGGCTGGGAACACTGAAGCTTTCTTT
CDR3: CASSPGQGAGNTEAFF

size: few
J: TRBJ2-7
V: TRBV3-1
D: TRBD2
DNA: TGTGCCAGCAGCCAAGATGAGCGGGGGGGGGAGAACGAGCAGTACTTC
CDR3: CASSQDERGGENEQYF

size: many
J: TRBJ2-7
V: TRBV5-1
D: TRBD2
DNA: TGCGCCAGCAGTGCACGACTAGCCGAGGCCGGAGGCGAGCAGTACTTC
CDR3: CASSARLAEAGGEQYF

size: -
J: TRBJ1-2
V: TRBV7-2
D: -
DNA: TGTGCCAGCAGCCAACTCTATGGCTACACCTTC
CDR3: CASSQLYGYTF

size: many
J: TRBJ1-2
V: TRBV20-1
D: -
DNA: TGCAGTGCTACCCCGGTCGTCCGCCGTTCTAACTATGGCTACACCTTC
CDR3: CSATPVVRRSNYGYTF

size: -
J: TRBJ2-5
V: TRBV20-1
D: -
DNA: TGCAGTGCCGAGCGAAACCAAGAGACCCAGTACTTC
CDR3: CSAERNQETQYF

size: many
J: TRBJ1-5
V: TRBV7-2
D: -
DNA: TGTGCCAGCAGCTTAGATTACGAACAGCCCCAGCATTTT
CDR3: CASSLDYEQPQHF

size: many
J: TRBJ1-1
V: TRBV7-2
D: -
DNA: TGTGCCAGCACCTTAGGGGGTAGCACTGAAGCTTTCTTT
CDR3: CASTLGGSTEAFF

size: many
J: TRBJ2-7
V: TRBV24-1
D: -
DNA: TGTGCCACCAGTGATTTCTGGGGCGACGAGCAGTACTTC
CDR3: CATSDFWGDEQYF

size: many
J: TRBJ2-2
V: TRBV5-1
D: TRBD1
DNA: TGCGCCAGCAGCATCTCCGGGACAGGGTATACCGGGGAGCTGTTTTTT
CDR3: CASSISGTGYTGELFF

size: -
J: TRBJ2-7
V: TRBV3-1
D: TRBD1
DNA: TGTGCCAGCAGCCAAGATCACCGGACAGGTTCCTACGAGCAGTACTTC
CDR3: CASSQDHRTGSYEQYF

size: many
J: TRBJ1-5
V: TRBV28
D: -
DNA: TGTGCCAGCAGTTTATTCCCGGGAAGCAATCAGCCCCAGCATTTT
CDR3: CASSLFPGSNQPQHF

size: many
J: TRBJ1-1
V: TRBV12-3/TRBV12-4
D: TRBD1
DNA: TGTGCCAGCAGGGTACCGGGACAGCTAACCGAAGCTTTCTTT
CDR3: CASRVPGQLTEAFF

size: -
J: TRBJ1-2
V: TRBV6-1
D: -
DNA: TGTGCCAGCAGCCCCCGCGGCGGTGGCTATGGCTACACCTTC
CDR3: CASSPRGGGYGYTF

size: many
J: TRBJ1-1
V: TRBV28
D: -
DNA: TGTGCCAGCAGTTTCCTCCCGGGAGTCATGGAAACTGAAGCTTTCTTT
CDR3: CASSFLPGVMETEAFF

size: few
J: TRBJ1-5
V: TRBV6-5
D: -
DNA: TGTGCCAGCAGTTACTCGGGCAACCGATTAAGCAATCAGCCCCAGCATTTT
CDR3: CASSYSGNRLSNQPQHF

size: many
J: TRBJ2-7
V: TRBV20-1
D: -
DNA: TGCAGTGCTACCTCTGGGGTCCCTTTCTTC
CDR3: CSATSGVPFF

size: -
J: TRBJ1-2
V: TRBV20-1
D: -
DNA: TGCAGTGCTTCGAATCCTAACTATGGCTACACCTTC
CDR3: CSASNPNYGYTF

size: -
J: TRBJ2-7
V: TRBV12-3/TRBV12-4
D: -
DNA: TGTGCCAGCAAGCCCTCCCTTGGGGCCGCACGGAGCTACGATCAGTACTTC
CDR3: CASKPSLGAARSYDQYF